This T cell receptor beta chain was identified in a study of T cell repertoires in cytomegalovirus infection. About the study: Epitope selection comprised recently identified HLA-C-restricted CMV epitopes and well-studied HLA-B-restricted CMV epitopes. General study results and limits: Carriers of CMV plus the relevant HLA were identified by cumulative public TCR beta family frequency.

A note on this clonotype: Its antigen is not identified.

V was clipped by 2 bases and J by 8 bases, with 10 bases between them. The germline CDR1 and CDR2 sequences are SGHVS and FQNEAQ. The length of the CDR3 is 14 residues. Each CDR3 protein is one row after TCRdb ran MiXCR on the reads. The sample records 640,000 or so distinct CDR3 sequences, roughly 36% being singletons. The material sequenced was cultured PBMCs, taken from culture after CMV antigen stimulation. The sequence was collected from a human donor in good health (CMV status not recorded). Some clones in this sample may be carry-over from other donors' samples. This rearrangement joins TRBV7-8 to TRBJ1-6, with D unclear. Here the CDR3 reads CASSLFVGDSPLHF. The CDR3 nucleotides are TGTGCCAGCAGCTTATTTGTCGGGGATTCACCCCTCCACTTT.